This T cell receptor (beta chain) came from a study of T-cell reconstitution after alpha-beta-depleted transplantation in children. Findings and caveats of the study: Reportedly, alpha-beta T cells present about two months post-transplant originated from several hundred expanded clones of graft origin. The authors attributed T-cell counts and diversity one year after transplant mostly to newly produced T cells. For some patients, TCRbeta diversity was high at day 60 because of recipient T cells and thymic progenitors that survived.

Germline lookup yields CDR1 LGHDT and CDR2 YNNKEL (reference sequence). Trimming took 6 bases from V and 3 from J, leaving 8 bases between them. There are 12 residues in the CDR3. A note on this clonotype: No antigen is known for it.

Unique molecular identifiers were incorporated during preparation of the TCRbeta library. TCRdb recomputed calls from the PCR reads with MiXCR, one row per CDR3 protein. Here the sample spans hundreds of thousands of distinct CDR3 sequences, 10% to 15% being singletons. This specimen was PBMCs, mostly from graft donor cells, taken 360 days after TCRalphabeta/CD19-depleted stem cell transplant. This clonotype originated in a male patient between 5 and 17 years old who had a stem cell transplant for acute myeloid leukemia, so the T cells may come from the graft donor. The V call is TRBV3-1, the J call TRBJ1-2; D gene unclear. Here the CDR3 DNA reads TGTGCCAGCAGACGAACAGACTATGGCTACACCTTC. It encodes CASRRTDYGYTF.